Presented here are 13 T cell receptor beta chains from one specimen sequenced in a study of CD8 T cells in ankylosing spondylitis. Whole-study findings and limits: What seemed typical of ankylosing spondylitis blood was a TCR beta motif built from 7 or 8 highly homologous variants.

Their antigens are not known. MiXCR, applied by TCRdb to the 5' RACE reads, yields one record per CDR3 protein. The data show hundreds of thousands of distinct CDR3 sequences, with 12% seen just once and less than 0.65% held by the top ten. Sequencing was performed on blood, either unsorted or a sorted T cell fraction (not recorded which). The receptors shown here come from a male donor with ankylosing spondylitis.

This clonotype was seen repeatedly, ten times or more. The V gene is TRBV15, the J gene TRBJ2-3; D remains ambiguous. Trimming removed 5 bases at V and 6 bases at J, with 18 bases between. There are 15 residues in the CDR3. Germline V gene lookup returns CDR1 LNHNV and CDR2 YYDKDF (reference sequence). The CDR3 sequence is CATSERLGLGDTQYF. In DNA, the CDR3 is TGTGCCACCAGCGAGAGGCTGGGTTTAGGCGATACGCAGTATTTT.

V gene TRBV6-5 combines with J gene TRBJ2-6; D may be TRBD1 (5 bases). Germline-derived CDR1 and CDR2 are MNHEY and SVGAGI. Trimming removed 0 bases at V and 3 bases at J, with 12 bases between. The CDR3 sequence is 17 residues long. DNA for the CDR3: TGTGCCAGCAGTTACTCGATTAAGGGGTATGGGGCCAACGTCCTGACTTTC. It codes for CASSYSIKGYGANVLTF.

This clonotype was detected a few times. The chain is built from TRBV27 and TRBJ2-4; no definite D call. The length of the CDR3 is 14 residues. V was pared by 3 bases and J by 6 bases, with 12 bases between. Germline CDR1 and CDR2: MNHEY and SMNVEV (reference sequence). CDR3 nucleotide sequence: TGTGCCAGCAGTTTCGGACGCCGGTTAAACATTCAGTACTTC. The encoded protein is CASSFGRRLNIQYF.

This clonotype has a handful of counts. The V and J genes are TRBV29-1 and TRBJ2-1; 7 bases match TRBD2. The CDR3 totals 15 residues. V lost 7 bases to trimming and J lost 0 bases; unmatched junction nucleotides: 9. Germline CDR1 reads SQVTM; CDR2 reads ANQGSEA. The CDR3 is CSAGSAGDSYNEQFF. CDR3 DNA: TGCAGCGCTGGTTCTGCGGGGGACTCCTACAATGAGCAGTTCTTC.

This clonotype occurred a few times. The V and J genes are TRBV12-3 or TRBV12-4 and TRBJ1-4; possibly TRBD1 for D (5 bases). The CDR3 runs 20 residues. The germline V and J ends were trimmed by 2 bases and 4 bases, with 26 bases remaining between them. The CDR3 region is CASSLPGSGQKSLHNEKLFF. CDR3 DNA: TGTGCCAGCAGTTTACCCGGGTCAGGGCAGAAGAGTCTCCATAATGAAAAACTGTTTTTT.

This chain joins TRBV7-9 and TRBJ2-3; D remains unclear. CDR1 SEHNR and CDR2 FQNEAQ come from the germline V gene (reference sequence). CDR3 size: 14 residues. V was pared by 4 bases and J by 6 bases, with 14 bases between. This CDR3 is CASSSWYATDTQYF. In DNA form, the CDR3 reads TGTGCCAGCAGCTCCTGGTACGCCACTGATACGCAGTATTTT.

This clonotype was detected only a few times. The J gene is TRBJ1-1, the V gene TRBV7-6; no definite D call. Germline CDR1 SGHVS, CDR2 FNYEAQ. Trimming removed 5 bases from V and 11 bases from J, with 18 bases in between. This CDR3 has 13 amino acids. The CDR3 DNA follows: TGTGCCAGCAGCCCCCGGTATCAGGCTGGCGCTTTCTTT. It is translated as CASSPRYQAGAFF.

Only a few counts were recorded for this clonotype. V gene TRBV15 combines with J gene TRBJ1-2; possibly TRBD1 for D (6 bases). There are 15 residues in the CDR3. Per germline, CDR1 LNHNV and CDR2 YYDKDF (reference sequence). The V gene lost 1 base and the J gene lost 5 bases, with 14 bases spanning the gap. CDR3 in amino acids: CATSRAGGGLYGYTF. The CDR3 nucleotides are TGTGCCACCAGCAGAGCCGGGGGGGGCTTATATGGCTACACCTTC.

This clonotype came up a few times. The chain combines TRBV9 with TRBJ2-1, with no clear D. With 2 bases removed from V and 2 bases from J, the gap between germline ends came to 11 bases. The CDR3 extends over 15 amino acids. Germline V gene lookup returns CDR1 SGDLS and CDR2 YYNGEE. The CDR3 region has the DNA TGTGCCAGCAGCGTCACTTCCCGGCCCTACAATGAGCAGTTCTTC. It encodes CASSVTSRPYNEQFF.

This clonotype appeared many times. Here the CDR3 DNA reads TGTGCCAGCAGCCAAGCAACTGGCACAGATACGCAGTATTTT. The encoded protein is CASSQATGTDTQYF. J is TRBJ2-3 and V is TRBV4-2; D is ambiguous. With 1 base removed from V and 1 base from J, the gap between germline ends came to 6 bases. Germline lookup yields CDR1 LGHNA and CDR2 YNFKEQ. The CDR3 covers 14 residues.

This clonotype was found many times. The V call is TRBV12-3 or TRBV12-4, the J call TRBJ1-4; 12 bases align to TRBD1. This CDR3 comprises 16 residues. Trimming at V came to 5 bases and at J to 11 bases, leaving 12 bases not matched to a gene. The CDR3 sequence is CASSPRPGQGALKLFF. DNA for the CDR3: TGTGCCAGCAGTCCCAGACCGGGACAGGGGGCTTTGAAACTGTTTTTT.

V gene TRBV7-6 combines with J gene TRBJ2-1, with D possibly TRBD1 on 5 matching bases. The CDR3 sequence is 14 residues long. Trimming left V 5 bases short and J 5 bases short, with 13 bases between. CDR1 and CDR2 (germline): SGHVS, FNYEAQ. The CDR3: CASSPGNWNNEQFF. For the CDR3, the DNA is TGTGCCAGCAGCCCAGGGAATTGGAACAATGAGCAGTTCTTC.

The chain carries TRBV9 and TRBJ2-2; possible D gene TRBD2, 5 bases. The germline V gene has CDR1 SGDLS and CDR2 YYNGEE. The V end was cut by 2 bases, the J end by 2 bases, with 10 bases between. The CDR3 consists of 15 residues. CDR3 loop: CASSVGVGNTGELFF. CDR3 nucleotide sequence: TGTGCCAGCAGCGTGGGAGTCGGAAACACCGGGGAGCTGTTTTTT. The complete variable domain, with remaining parts taken from reference TRBV9 and TRBJ2-2, reads DSGVTQTPKHLITATGQRVTLRCSPRSGDLSVYWYQQSLDQGLQFLIQYYNGEERAKGNILERFSAQQFPDLHSELNLSSLELGDSALYFCASSVGVGNTGELFFGEGSRLTVL.